Presented here are 23 T cell receptor beta chains from one specimen sequenced in a study of shared clonotypes between healthy human individuals. Method: immunoSEQ multiplex PCR; TCRdb's copy keeps in-frame clones and lacks some. The sample consists of some 500,000 clones, around three quarters of them appearing once. Sequenced: PBMCs. The source is a woman in her thirties or forties in good health. Some clones in this sample may be carry-over from other donors' samples.

This chain links TRBV7-3 with TRBJ1-1; the match to TRBD1 covers 8 bases. The CDR3 runs to 14 residues. V shed 5 bases, J shed 5 bases, and the junction held 7 bases outside the gene matches. CDR1 SGHTA and CDR2 FQGTGA come from the germline V gene. The CDR3 DNA reads TGTGCCAGCAGCCCTGGGACAGGAGTGACTGAAGCTTTCTTT. Amino acid sequence: CASSPGTGVTEAFF.

V and J are TRBV27 and TRBJ2-5; possible D gene TRBD1, 5 bases. Trimming removed 6 bases from V and 2 bases from J, with 13 bases in between. The CDR3 loop spans 14 amino acids. Germline V CDR1 and CDR2: MNHEY, SMNVEV (reference sequence). The CDR3 here is CASRQRYRQETQYF. DNA for the CDR3: TGTGCCAGCAGGCAAAGGTACAGGCAAGAGACCCAGTACTTC.

V is TRBV27 and J is TRBJ2-7, with TRBD1 identical over 8 bases. Per the germline V gene, CDR1 is MNHEY and CDR2 is SMNVEV (reference sequence). There are 16 residues in the CDR3. V shed 6 bases and J 4 bases; nucleotides not matched to a gene: 14. Here the CDR3 DNA reads TGTGCCAGCAGCCGCCACGGACAGGGCGGAGGATACGAGCAGTACTTC. As protein: CASSRHGQGGGYEQYF.

Remarks on this clone: A read error may be the cause here, since a much bigger clone is one base away. The chain employs TRBV28 and TRBJ2-3; D gene ambiguous. Trimming took 5 bases from V and 0 from J, leaving 3 bases between them. In germline, CDR1 is MDHEN, CDR2 SYDVKM. The CDR3 spans 12 residues. As DNA, the CDR3 is TGTGCCAGCAGTCCTAGCACAGATACGCAGTATTTT. Protein product: CASSPSTDTQYF.

With regard to this clone: This likely came from a read error, as a far larger clone is one base away. The V gene is TRBV7-7, the J gene TRBJ2-5, with a weak D call TRBD2 (5 bases). CDR3 length: 12 amino acids. Per germline, CDR1 SSHAT and CDR2 FNYEAQ (reference sequence). CDR3 nucleotide sequence: TGTGCTAGCAGCTTAGCGATCGAGACCCAGTACTTC. Amino acid sequence: CASSLAIETQYF.

As concerns this clone: A far bigger clonotype differs at one base, so this is likely a read error. The chain couples TRBV5-6 to TRBJ1-1; the D gene is possibly TRBD1 (6 bases). Trimming took off 2 bases at V and 5 bases at J, with 16 bases between the two ends. This CDR3 has 15 residues. Germline loops: CDR1 SGHDT, CDR2 YYEEEE. CDR3 sequence (DNA): TGTGCCAGCAGCTTATTACGGGGGGCTGGGACTGAAGCTTTCTTT. Encoded protein: CASSLLRGAGTEAFF.

The chain is built from TRBV18 and TRBJ2-1; perhaps D is TRBD1 or TRBD2 (5 bases each). Trimming stripped 3 bases from V and 9 bases from J, with 12 bases between. This CDR3 spans 13 amino acids. Per the germline V gene, CDR1 is KGHSH and CDR2 is LQKENI. CDR3 sequence: CASSPQGALEQFF. The CDR3 region has the DNA TGTGCCAGCTCACCCCAGGGAGCGCTTGAGCAGTTCTTC.

This clone was recorded at least ten times. V and J are TRBV6-6 and TRBJ2-7; the D gene is possibly TRBD1 (6 bases). Per germline, CDR1 MNHNY and CDR2 SVGAGI (reference sequence). The CDR3 is 15 amino acids. V shed 0 bases and J shed 5 bases, with 14 bases lying between them. This CDR3 is CASSYSPQGTNEQYF. The CDR3 DNA is TGTGCCAGCAGTTACTCGCCACAGGGTACCAACGAGCAGTACTTC.

This clone was recorded a few times. The chain links TRBV28 to TRBJ1-2; maybe TRBD1 (5 bases). CDR1 and CDR2 from the germline V gene are MDHEN and SYDVKM. V was shortened by 0 bases and J by 4 bases, with 9 bases between the two germline ends. CDR3 length equals 14 residues. CDR3 DNA: TGTGCCAGCAGTTTATGGCGAGACAGCTATGGCTACACCTTC. Translating it yields CASSLWRDSYGYTF.

The chain couples TRBV29-1 to TRBJ2-3; the match to TRBD1 covers 8 bases. This CDR3 region has 13 residues. Germline trimming cut 6 bases from V and 2 bases from J; bases unmatched to any gene: 4. Germline CDR1 and CDR2: SQVTM and ANQGSEA. This CDR3 is CSVGQGNTDTQYF. The CDR3 nucleotides read TGCAGCGTCGGACAGGGAAACACAGATACGCAGTATTTT.

A few counts support this clone. The CDR3 sequence is CASSSQGNYGYTF. Written as DNA, the CDR3 is TGTGCCAGCAGTTCGCAGGGTAACTATGGCTACACCTTC. The chain has TRBV2 and TRBJ1-2; D might be TRBD1 (5 bases). Trimming took 5 bases from V and 1 from J, leaving 8 bases between them. The germline CDR1 and CDR2 sequences are SNHLY and FYNNEI. The CDR3 runs 13 residues.

This chain joins TRBV18 and TRBJ1-3; TRBD1 agrees at 7 bases. Germline V gene sequence: CDR1 KGHSH, CDR2 LQKENI. The CDR3 has 14 amino acids. Losses at the gene ends were 6 bases for V and 1 base for J; bases not matched to a gene: 3. The chain's CDR3 is CASSADRSGNTIYF. The CDR3 DNA follows: TGTGCCAGCTCCGCGGACAGGTCTGGAAACACCATATATTTT. Full variable domain (missing parts from reference TRBV18 and TRBJ1-3): NAGVMQNPRHLVRRRGQEARLRCSPMKGHSHVYWYRQLPEEGLKFMVYLQKENIIDESGMPKERFSAEFPKEGPSILRIQQVVRGDSAAYFCASSADRSGNTIYFGEGSWLTVV.

As for this clone: Other DNA sequences from this sample encode an identical CDR3 as well. The chain is built from TRBV5-8 and TRBJ2-7; D remains ambiguous. Germline V CDR1 and CDR2: SGHTS, YDEGEE. Trimming removed 2 bases from V and 2 bases from J, with 5 bases in between. The CDR3 sequence is 12 residues long. CDR3 residues: CASSFRTYEQYF. CDR3 nucleotide sequence: TGTGCCAGCAGCTTTAGAACCTACGAGCAGTACTTC. Variable domain in full (rest from reference TRBV5-8 and TRBJ2-7): EAGVTQSPTHLIKTRGQQATLRCSPISGHTSVYWYQQALGLGLQFLLWYDEGEERNRGNFPPRFSGRQFPNYSSELNVNALELEDSALYLCASSFRTYEQYFGPGTRLTVT.

The rearrangement links TRBV6-5 to TRBJ2-1; D not resolved. V lost 4 bases to trimming and J lost 0 bases, with 7 bases between them. The CDR3 has 14 amino acids. Germline lookup yields CDR1 MNHEY and CDR2 SVGAGI. CDR3 protein: CASSWSSSYNEQFF. The CDR3 DNA reads as TGTGCCAGCAGTTGGAGTAGCTCCTACAATGAGCAGTTCTTC.

This chain's CDR3 is CASSMAGHFSYGYTF. CDR3 bases: TGTGCCAGTAGTATGGCGGGACATTTCTCGTATGGCTACACCTTC. This rearrangement joins TRBV19 to TRBJ1-2; D possibly corresponds to TRBD1 (6 bases). The germline V gene has CDR1 LNHDA and CDR2 SQIVND (reference sequence). The CDR3 sequence is 15 residues long. With 3 bases removed from V and 5 bases from J, the gap between germline ends came to 16 bases.

The chain links TRBV2 to TRBJ2-5; 8 nucleotides align to TRBD1. Trimming at V came to 4 bases and at J to 7 bases, leaving 8 bases not matched to a gene. The V gene's germline CDR1 is SNHLY and CDR2 FYNNEI. The CDR3 is made up of 14 amino acids. The CDR3 nucleotides read TGTGCCAGCAGTGTACAGGGGGGTCTTGGGACCCAGTACTTC. Translating it yields CASSVQGGLGTQYF.

CDR3 amino acids: CASSVLGLAEETQYF. The CDR3 coding sequence is TGTGCCAGCAGCGTACTTGGACTAGCGGAAGAGACCCAGTACTTC. This chain uses TRBV9 with TRBJ2-5; 10 positions match TRBD2. In germline, CDR1 is SGDLS, CDR2 YYNGEE. This CDR3 comprises 15 residues. After removal of 1 base from V and 3 bases from J, the junction contained 3 bases not matched to a gene.

The table lists this clone with a few counts. This sequence joins TRBV6-1 and TRBJ1-2, with 8 bases fitting TRBD1. Germline V gene sequence: CDR1 MNHNS, CDR2 SASEGT. The V and J ends lost 0 bases and 4 bases, in that order; junction bases with no gene match: 7. CDR3 length: 16 residues. The CDR3 DNA sequence: TGTGCCAGCAGTGAAGCCGGGGGACAGGCGGGCTATGGCTACACCTTC. As protein: CASSEAGGQAGYGYTF.

The chain recombines TRBV7-3 with TRBJ2-7, with 9 bases fitting TRBD1. CDR1 and CDR2 (germline): SGHTA, FQGTGA. The length of the CDR3 is 14 residues. Unmatched junction bases numbered 4, after V lost 2 bases and J lost 5 bases. The CDR3 nucleotides read TGTGCCAGCAGCTTACAGGGGACAGGGAACGAGCAGTACTTC. This translates into CASSLQGTGNEQYF.

This clone came up a few times. J is TRBJ1-5 and V is TRBV2; 10 nucleotides agree with TRBD1. V lost 4 bases, J lost 6 bases, and 3 bases stayed unmatched. Looked up from germline, CDR1 is SNHLY and CDR2 is FYNNEI. This CDR3 contains 14 residues. The CDR3: CASSGQGAGQPQHF. Here the CDR3 DNA reads TGTGCCAGCAGTGGACAGGGGGCAGGTCAGCCCCAGCATTTT.

This rearrangement joins TRBV19 to TRBJ2-1; 10 nucleotides line up with TRBD2. The CDR3 consists of 16 residues. Germline V lookup: CDR1 LNHDA, CDR2 SQIVND (reference sequence). Unmatched junction bases numbered 10, after V lost 7 bases and J lost 4 bases. CDR3 in DNA: TGTGCCAGTAAACATGTCGGGACTAGCGAGTACAATGAGCAGTTCTTC. The encoded protein is CASKHVGTSEYNEQFF.

This rearrangement joins TRBV7-9 to TRBJ1-2; D is uncertain. Germline V lookup: CDR1 SEHNR, CDR2 FQNEAQ (reference sequence). The CDR3 consists of 14 residues. V lost 5 bases and J 4 bases, leaving 14 bases between the germline ends. Here the CDR3 DNA reads TGTGCCAGCAGCACTAAAGGCAACCCCTATGGCTACACCTTC. This translates into CASSTKGNPYGYTF.

The chain recombines TRBV28 with TRBJ1-3; possibly TRBD1 for D (5 bases). The germline V gene has CDR1 MDHEN and CDR2 SYDVKM. The V end was cut by 2 bases, the J end by 3 bases, with 8 bases between. This CDR3 spans 14 amino acids. The CDR3 here is CASSLPGSGNTIYF. The CDR3 nucleotides read TGTGCCAGCAGTTTACCAGGGAGTGGAAACACCATATATTTT.